This T cell receptor (beta chain) emerged from a study of T cells in Graves' hyperthyroidism and ophthalmopathy. Regarding the study as a whole: For ophthalmopathy, model prediction preceded onset by a median roughly 5.9 months. The majority of expanded thyroid clonotypes above 0.001 also appeared in blood.

RNA transcripts yielded amplified TCR beta CDR3 regions. Researchers ran a first-round RT-PCR on the TCR CDR3 using the HTBI primer set. Using its own MiXCR run on the multiplex PCR reads, TCRdb lists one record per CDR3 protein. The sample shows some 270,000 distinct CDR3 sequences, about 14% of them seen only once. Clinicians diagnosed patients from clinical symptoms, serum thyroxine and TRAb, thyroid ultrasound and orbital computed tomography. This clonotype was recorded at least ten times. Its antigen remains unidentified. The TCR sequence derives from a woman aged 30 to 39 with Graves' hyperthyroidism that later progressed to Graves' ophthalmopathy. The sample comprised blood.

In DNA form, the CDR3 reads TGTGCCAGCAGCAGCCGGGACACCCACAATGAGCAGTTCTTC. Protein: CASSSRDTHNEQFF. The chain uses TRBV7-6 and TRBJ2-1; tentative D call: TRBD1 (6 bases). This CDR3 has 14 residues. V dropped 5 bases and J dropped 5 bases, with 13 bases sitting between them. Per germline, CDR1 SGHVS and CDR2 FNYEAQ.